Listed below are T cell receptor beta chains from one sample, sequenced in a study of T cells in Graves' hyperthyroidism and ophthalmopathy. TCRdb fed the multiplex PCR reads into MiXCR, producing one record per CDR3 protein. Here the sample spans 90,000 to 120,000 distinct CDR3 sequences, 16% being singletons. The sequenced sample consisted of blood. The receptors shown here come from a woman aged 50 to 65 with Graves' hyperthyroidism. Each CDR3 is given with its conserved first and last residue. The order of the fields is D gene, clone size, V gene, J gene, CDR3 protein, CDR3 DNA. A D gene is named only where the DNA matches it firmly. Expanded clones are given a class, and other clones once, few, many or no size at all.

-	-	TRBV9	TRBJ2-7	CASSASSGSREQYF	TGTGCCAGCAGCGCTTCATCGGGGAGCCGCGAGCAGTACTTC
TRBD1	many	TRBV5-1	TRBJ2-5	CASSFRGQGGGQTQYF	TGCGCCAGCAGCTTCCGAGGACAGGGAGGTGGACAGACCCAGTACTTC
TRBD2	few	TRBV19	TRBJ2-5	CASRNLLAGERQYF	TGTGCCAGTAGGAACCTACTAGCGGGAGAGAGGCAGTACTTC
-	many	TRBV4-1	TRBJ1-5	CASSQEGNSYSNQPQHF	TGCGCCAGCAGCCAAGAGGGCAACAGTTATAGCAATCAGCCCCAGCATTTT
-	many	TRBV29-1	TRBJ2-7	CSARRNDEQYF	TGCAGCGCCCGGAGGAACGACGAGCAGTACTTC
-	many	TRBV13	TRBJ1-6	CASSPNNSPLHF	TGTGCCAGCAGCCCCAACAATTCACCCCTCCACTTT
TRBD2	-	TRBV11-2	TRBJ2-1	CASSAGLAPYNEQFF	TGTGCCAGCAGCGCGGGACTAGCGCCCTACAATGAGCAGTTCTTC
TRBD1	many	TRBV5-4	TRBJ2-2	CASSKGTGNTGELFF	TGTGCCAGCAGCAAAGGGACAGGGAACACCGGGGAGCTGTTTTTT
TRBD1	many	TRBV12-3/TRBV12-4	TRBJ2-6	CASSDITGGSGANVLTF	TGTGCCAGCAGCGACATTACAGGGGGGTCTGGGGCCAACGTCCTGACTTTC
TRBD1	many	TRBV6-1	TRBJ1-2	CASNLDREDYGYTF	TGTGCCAGCAATTTGGACAGGGAGGACTATGGCTACACCTTC
-	-	TRBV12-3/TRBV12-4	TRBJ1-3	CASSSPEAFNTIYF	TGTGCCAGCAGTTCGCCGGAGGCCTTCAACACCATATATTTT
-	-	TRBV3-1	TRBJ2-5	CASRREETQYF	TGTGCCAGCAGACGAGAAGAGACCCAGTACTTC
TRBD1	-	TRBV7-9	TRBJ2-4	CASSLGQVHPVAKNIQYF	TGTGCCAGCAGCTTGGGACAGGTTCACCCCGTAGCCAAAAACATTCAGTACTTC
-	few	TRBV3-1	TRBJ1-4	CASSPGGGDEKLFF	TGTGCCAGCAGCCCTGGGGGAGGGGACGAAAAACTGTTTTTT
-	many	TRBV3-1	TRBJ2-4	CASSQERPNRKNIQYF	TGTGCCAGCAGCCAAGAACGACCAAATAGGAAAAACATTCAGTACTTC
-	many	TRBV11-2	TRBJ1-5	CASSRDRDQPQHF	TGTGCCAGCAGCCGAGATAGGGATCAGCCCCAGCATTTT
TRBD2	few	TRBV15	TRBJ2-2	CATSRLAGGAPTGELFF	TGTGCCACCAGCAGACTAGCGGGAGGGGCCCCCACCGGGGAGCTGTTTTTT
-	many	TRBV5-1	TRBJ1-2	CASSLRGGSNYGYTF	TGCGCCAGCAGCTTGAGGGGGGGCAGCAACTATGGCTACACCTTC
TRBD2	many	TRBV2	TRBJ2-5	CASKRTSGILGETQYF	TGTGCCAGCAAACGGACTAGCGGGATCTTAGGAGAGACCCAGTACTTC
TRBD1	many	TRBV11-1	TRBJ2-6	CASSLSPGQGGAGANVLTF	TGTGCCAGCAGCTTATCGCCGGGACAGGGGGGTGCTGGGGCCAACGTCCTGACTTTC
TRBD2	many	TRBV20-1	TRBJ2-3	CSASASGMVSSTDTQYF	TGCAGTGCTAGCGCTAGCGGGATGGTATCTAGCACAGATACGCAGTATTTT
-	-	TRBV5-1	TRBJ1-1	CASAPGEMNTEAFF	TGCGCCAGCGCCCCTGGAGAGATGAACACTGAAGCTTTCTTT
-	many	TRBV7-3	TRBJ2-5	CASSLSSGTWETQYF	TGTGCCAGCAGCCTTTCATCCGGGACATGGGAGACCCAGTACTTC
TRBD1	many	TRBV18	TRBJ2-1	CASSRDSSYNEQFF	TGTGCCAGCTCACGGGACAGCTCCTACAATGAGCAGTTCTTC
-	many	TRBV2	TRBJ2-4	CASSPEDIQYF	TGTGCCAGCAGCCCGGAGGACATTCAGTACTTC
-	-	TRBV6-1	TRBJ1-1	CASRWSRNTEAFF	TGTGCCAGCCGATGGAGTCGGAACACTGAAGCTTTCTTT
TRBD1	many	TRBV2	TRBJ2-4	CASGGQSFSKNIQYF	TGTGCCAGCGGGGGACAGTCTTTCTCCAAAAACATTCAGTACTTC
-	many	TRBV28	TRBJ1-2	CASSQIYGYTF	TGTGCCAGCAGTCAGATCTATGGCTACACCTTC
-	many	TRBV24-1	TRBJ2-2	CATSDPGLRAGELFF	TGTGCCACCAGTGACCCGGGACTGCGGGCCGGGGAGCTGTTTTTT
TRBD2	-	TRBV28	TRBJ2-1	CASSLSGRAYNEQFF	TGTGCCAGCAGTTTAAGCGGGAGGGCCTACAATGAGCAGTTCTTC
-	few	TRBV18	TRBJ2-6	CASSPGVSGANVLTF	TGTGCCAGCTCACCTGGGGTCTCTGGGGCCAACGTCCTGACTTTC
-	-	TRBV5-4	TRBJ2-2	CASSFGGAGELFF	TGTGCCAGCAGCTTCGGCGGCGCCGGGGAGCTGTTTTTT
-	few	TRBV10-3	TRBJ1-2	CAISAGGYGYTF	TGTGCCATCAGTGCCGGAGGCTATGGCTACACCTTC
TRBD2	many	TRBV3-1	TRBJ2-4	CASSQDIAGLAKNIQYF	TGTGCCAGCAGCCAAGATATAGCGGGGCTAGCCAAAAACATTCAGTACTTC
-	many	TRBV7-2	TRBJ2-1	CASSPRATHSYNEQFF	TGTGCCAGCAGCCCACGAGCCACACACTCCTACAATGAGCAGTTCTTC
-	many	TRBV30	TRBJ1-1	CAWSVPAGRNTEAFF	TGTGCCTGGAGTGTACCGGCAGGGAGGAACACTGAAGCTTTCTTT
-	many	TRBV9	TRBJ2-5	CASSTGGQLTKETQYF	TGTGCCAGCTCTACCGGGGGACAACTCACGAAAGAGACCCAGTACTTC
-	-	TRBV11-2	TRBJ2-7	CASSFQRGVIGEQYF	TGTGCCAGCAGCTTCCAGAGGGGCGTAATAGGCGAGCAGTACTTC
-	many	TRBV29-1	TRBJ1-1	CSVERPTEAFF	TGCAGCGTTGAAAGACCGACTGAAGCTTTCTTT
-	many	TRBV11-2	TRBJ1-2	CASSPGGWEPNYGYTF	TGTGCCAGCAGTCCCGGAGGGTGGGAACCGAACTATGGCTACACCTTC
TRBD2	many	TRBV7-2	TRBJ2-2	CASSTSGSSTGELFF	TGTGCCAGCAGCACTAGCGGGAGTAGCACCGGGGAGCTGTTTTTT
-	few	TRBV7-8	TRBJ2-3	CASSPFDQGVEDTQYF	TGTGCCAGCAGTCCGTTTGATCAGGGAGTCGAGGATACGCAGTATTTT
TRBD1	many	TRBV12-3/TRBV12-4	TRBJ2-3	CASSADRKSTDTQYF	TGTGCCAGCAGTGCGGACAGGAAAAGCACAGATACGCAGTATTTT
TRBD1	many	TRBV5-1	TRBJ1-2	CASSGGTENIYTF	TGCGCCAGCAGTGGGGGGACAGAAAATATCTACACCTTC
-	-	TRBV29-1	TRBJ1-1	CSVDDRGATEAFF	TGCAGCGTTGATGATAGGGGGGCCACTGAAGCTTTCTTT
-	many	TRBV6-1	TRBJ2-7	CASSQTGLASYEQYF	TGTGCCAGCAGCCAAACAGGGCTGGCCTCATACGAGCAGTACTTC
TRBD2	many	TRBV6-2/TRBV6-3	TRBJ2-1	CASSRGTSGSGEQFF	TGTGCCAGCAGCAGAGGGACTAGCGGGTCCGGTGAGCAGTTCTTC
-	-	TRBV4-2	TRBJ2-6	CASSQDSRGRGSGANVLTF	TGTGCCAGCAGCCAAGATTCGCGGGGGCGAGGGTCTGGGGCCAACGTCCTGACTTTC
TRBD2	-	TRBV2	TRBJ2-5	CASSSVRGAITIQETQYF	TGTGCCAGCAGCTCGGTGCGGGGGGCGATAACGATCCAAGAGACCCAGTACTTC
-	many	TRBV7-2	TRBJ1-2	CASSLPGHTPYGYTF	TGTGCCAGCAGCTTACCGGGACACACTCCCTATGGCTACACCTTC
-	many	TRBV27	TRBJ2-2	CASSPEVRRSPGELFF	TGTGCCAGCAGTCCGGAGGTCCGCCGGAGTCCCGGGGAGCTGTTTTTT
-	many	TRBV12-3/TRBV12-4	TRBJ1-5	CASSAEGPQHF	TGTGCCAGCAGTGCGGAGGGGCCCCAGCATTTT
-	-	TRBV5-1	TRBJ1-2	CASSFRADYSYTF	TGCGCCAGCAGCTTCAGGGCTGATTATAGCTACACCTTC
-	-	TRBV11-2	TRBJ2-3	CASSSGRARYAQYF	TGTGCCAGCAGCTCCGGACGGGCGAGGTATGCGCAGTATTTT
-	many	TRBV7-8	TRBJ2-1	CATSEGPNEQFF	TGTGCCACCTCAGAGGGCCCCAATGAGCAGTTCTTC